A single sample gave rise to the 4 T cell receptor beta chains below, sequenced in a study of blood T cell repertoires in COVID-19. TCRdb's table, derived via immunoSEQ multiplex PCR, lists solely in-frame clones and lacks some. Of about 85,000 clones in the sample, approximately 78% were seen once. The sample taken for sequencing was peripheral blood. The receptors were gathered from a woman older than 75 with acute or convalescent COVID-19.

The rearrangement links TRBV20-1 to TRBJ2-5, with TRBD1 as a possible D gene (6 bases). Germline assignment: CDR1 DFQATT and CDR2 SNEGSKA (reference sequence). There are 11 residues in the CDR3. V lost 6 bases and J lost 8, with 13 bases in between. The CDR3 DNA is TGCAGTGCCCAGGCAGGGGCTACCCAGTACTTC. The encoded protein is CSAQAGATQYF.

V usage is TRBV13 and J usage is TRBJ2-3; D is perhaps TRBD2 (7 bases). V dropped 5 bases and J dropped 8 bases, with 17 bases sitting between them. This CDR3 has 14 residues. Per the germline V gene, CDR1 is PRHDT and CDR2 is FYEKMQ (reference sequence). The CDR3 reads CASSLKGGTGTQYF. CDR3 sequence (DNA): TGTGCCAGCAGCCTAAAGGGGGGGACGGGTACGCAGTATTTT.

This clone was counted a few times. This chain connects TRBV5-6 to TRBJ1-3, with D perhaps matching TRBD1 (6 bases). The germline V gene has CDR1 SGHDT and CDR2 YYEEEE. V lost 9 bases to trimming and J lost 3 bases, with 13 bases between them. The CDR3 has 13 amino acids. The CDR3 DNA reads as TGTGCCACTTCCAAGGGGGTTGGAAACACCATATATTTT. It specifies CATSKGVGNTIYF.

The chain carries TRBV6-5 and TRBJ2-7; no reliable D call. Germline V lookup: CDR1 MNHEY, CDR2 SVGAGI. Trimming pared 7 bases from V and 3 bases from J, leaving 13 bases between. The CDR3 runs to 13 residues. CDR3 DNA sequence: TGTGCCAGCACAATAGAGATTTTCTACGAGCAGTACTTC. The encoded protein is CASTIEIFYEQYF.